This T cell receptor (beta chain) was profiled in a study of OX40 agonist ivuxolimab in advanced cancers. Study-level background: The patients got ivuxolimab, which is an agonistic anti-OX40 (CD134) antibody. Findings of the study overall: The expanded peripheral T cells' antigen specificity was not determined. Among some nonresponders, normalized T-cell clonal expansion was also low. Partial responders at 0.1-3.0 mg/kg had among the lowest clonal expansion.

Germline CDR1 and CDR2: SGHDT and YYEEEE. The CDR3 is made up of 12 amino acids. V lost 7 bases to trimming and J lost 6 bases; unmatched junction nucleotides: 5. For this clone: Antigen: not known.

Using immunoSEQ multiplex PCR, the repertoire was profiled, and TCRdb retains in-frame clones only, with some absent. The table lists more than 20,000 clones, approximately 88% of them singletons. The clonotype was recovered from an adult with an advanced solid tumor such as melanoma, head and neck, liver or kidney cancer. The chain carries TRBV5-6 and TRBJ2-7; 9 bases agree with TRBD1. The sample was CD4+ or CD8+ T cells sorted from blood, taken in a trial of the OX40 agonist ivuxolimab. CDR3 DNA: TGTGCCAGCGGGACAGGGTATACCGAGCAGTACTTC. This sequence encodes CASGTGYTEQYF.